The next 25 T cell receptor beta chains were all read from a single sample in a study of blood T cell repertoires in COVID-19. Repertoires were generated with immunoSEQ multiplex PCR, while TCRdb's copy carries only in-frame clones and drops some. The repertoire includes approximately 87,000 clones, around nine tenths of them detected once, and roughly 13% sits in the top ten. Material: peripheral blood. The origin of the receptors is a man between 70 and 80 years old with active or convalescent COVID-19.

The chain joins TRBV18 to TRBJ2-7; 11 positions match TRBD2. Trimming at V came to 4 bases and at J to 0 bases, leaving 5 bases not matched to a gene. The CDR3 spans 16 residues. Germline loops: CDR1 KGHSH, CDR2 LQKENI. The CDR3 DNA reads as TGTGCCAGCTCACAACTAGCGGGAGCCTCCTCCTACGAGCAGTACTTC. Protein sequence: CASSQLAGASSYEQYF.

V gene TRBV7-9 combines with J gene TRBJ2-7; tentative D call: TRBD1 (5 bases). Germline loops: CDR1 SEHNR, CDR2 FQNEAQ (reference sequence). There are 15 residues in the CDR3. Trimming took 2 bases from V and 0 from J, leaving 11 bases between them. CDR3 nucleotides: TGTGCCAGCAGCTTATACGCAGGGAACTCCTACGAGCAGTACTTC. It specifies CASSLYAGNSYEQYF. Using reference TRBV7-9 and TRBJ2-7 for the parts outside the CDR3, the full variable domain is DTGVSQNPRHKITKRGQNVTFRCDPISEHNRLYWYRQTLGQGPEFLTYFQNEAQLEKSRLLSDRFSAERPKGSFSTLEIQRTEQGDSAMYLCASSLYAGNSYEQYFGPGTRLTVT.

The chain has TRBV6-1 and TRBJ1-5; D is unclear. CDR3 length equals 15 residues. Germline V CDR1 and CDR2: MNHNS, SASEGT. Trimming left V 3 bases short and J 7 bases short, with 16 bases between. This CDR3 is CASSEIASIAQPQHF. CDR3 nucleotides: TGTGCCAGCAGTGAGATAGCTTCAATAGCCCAGCCCCAGCATTTT.

CDR3 residues: CASAGQGVGWAFF. The CDR3 region has the DNA TGTGCCAGCGCGGGACAGGGGGTCGGTTGGGCTTTCTTT. The V and J genes are TRBV25-1 and TRBJ1-1, with 11 bases that match TRBD1. The ends lost 8 bases at V and 11 bases at J; junction bases unmatched: 10. CDR1 and CDR2 (germline): MGHDK, SYGVNS. The CDR3 loop spans 13 amino acids. The full variable domain, completed using reference TRBV25-1 and TRBJ1-1, is EADIYQTPRYLVIGTGKKITLECSQTMGHDKMYWYQQDPGMELHLIHYSYGVNSTEKGDLSSESTVSRIRTEHFPLTLESARPSHTSQYLCASAGQGVGWAFFGQGTRLTVV.

This sequence joins TRBV6-2 or TRBV6-3 and TRBJ1-5, with 9 bases that match TRBD1. CDR1 and CDR2 from the germline V gene are MNHEY and SVGEGT. This CDR3 has 21 residues. V shed 4 bases and J 0 bases; nucleotides not matched to a gene: 19. The chain's CDR3 is CASSSGAGTGKNFYSNQPQHF. In nucleotides, the CDR3 is TGTGCCAGCAGTTCCGGGGCCGGGACAGGGAAGAATTTTTATAGCAATCAGCCCCAGCATTTT.

The chain is built from TRBV18 and TRBJ1-2; TRBD1 aligns across 11 bases. Losses at the gene ends were 3 bases for V and 4 bases for J; bases not matched to a gene: 4. Germline V CDR1 and CDR2: KGHSH, LQKENI. This CDR3 contains 15 residues. The CDR3, as DNA: TGTGCCAGCTCACCGGGGACAGGGGGTCTCTATGGCTACACCTTC. This codes for CASSPGTGGLYGYTF.

The rearrangement links TRBV21-1 to TRBJ2-5; the table's D call TRBD2 went unverified against the DNA. TRBV21-1 is a known pseudogene. The length of the CDR3 is 20 residues. CDR3 amino acids: CASSIEASSGLAGDRETQYF. CDR3 nucleotides: TGTGCCAGCAGTATCGAAGCCAGCTCCGGACTAGCGGGTGATCGGGAGACCCAGTACTTC.

The chain joins TRBV30 to TRBJ2-7; D perhaps matches TRBD2 (6 bases). V was pared by 2 bases and J by 7 bases, with 15 bases between. Germline CDR1 and CDR2: GTSNPN and SVGIG (reference sequence). CDR3 length: 13 amino acids. The CDR3 coding sequence is TGTGCCTGGAGTTCGGGACTTCGGGGTGAGCAGTACTTC. As protein: CAWSSGLRGEQYF.

This chain joins TRBV15 and TRBJ2-2, with D perhaps matching TRBD2 (5 bases). V lost 1 base and J lost 4, with 16 bases in between. CDR1 and CDR2 (germline): LNHNV, YYDKDF (reference sequence). CDR3 length equals 17 residues. This CDR3 is CATSRVAVGEGTGELFF. For the CDR3, the DNA is TGTGCCACCAGCAGAGTCGCCGTCGGGGAAGGCACCGGGGAGCTGTTTTTT. The full variable domain, completed using reference TRBV15 and TRBJ2-2, is DAMVIQNPRYQVTQFGKPVTLSCSQTLNHNVMYWYQQKSSQAPKLLFHYYDKDFNNEADTPDNFQSRRPNTSFCFLDIRSPGLGDTAMYLCATSRVAVGEGTGELFFGEGSRLTVL.

The V call is TRBV19, the J call TRBJ1-2; D is uncertain. Trimming left V 8 bases short and J 2 bases short, with 12 bases between. The V gene's germline CDR1 is LNHDA and CDR2 SQIVND (reference sequence). The length of the CDR3 is 13 residues. The CDR3 nucleotides read TGTGCCAGTTCACAAACAGAAAACTATGGCTACACCTTC. It is translated as CASSQTENYGYTF. Full variable domain (remainder filled in from reference TRBV19 and TRBJ1-2): DGGITQSPKYLFRKEGQNVTLSCEQNLNHDAMYWYRQDPGQGLRLIYYSQIVNDFQKGDIAEGYSVSREKKESFPLTVTSAQKNPTAFYLCASSQTENYGYTFGSGTRLTVV.

The sample holds a few counts of this clone. V usage is TRBV6-5 and J usage is TRBJ1-5; perhaps TRBD1 as D (5 bases). CDR3 length: 13 residues. V was trimmed by 8 bases and J by 7 bases, leaving 15 bases between them. CDR1 MNHEY and CDR2 SVGAGI come from the germline V gene. The chain's CDR3 is CASGGSRGQPQHF. In DNA, the CDR3 is TGTGCCAGCGGGGGGTCTCGGGGGCAGCCCCAGCATTTT.

The rearrangement links TRBV10-3 to TRBJ2-5, with no clear D. Germline CDR1 reads ENHRY; CDR2 reads SYGVKD. The CDR3 totals 13 residues. Trimming removed 4 bases from V and 0 bases from J, with 6 bases in between. The CDR3 region is CAISVTDQETQYF. The CDR3 coding sequence is TGTGCCATCAGTGTTACAGACCAAGAGACCCAGTACTTC.

This chain uses TRBV3-1 (or the pseudogene TRBV3-2) with TRBJ2-7, with TRBD2 matching 9 bases. V was pared by 4 bases and J by 4 bases, with 8 bases of the junction left unmatched. CDR3 length: 15 residues. CDR1 and CDR2 (germline): LGHDT, YNNKEL (reference sequence). In nucleotides, the CDR3 is TGTGCCAGCAGCCGTCTGGGCGGGAGGGCTTACGAGCAGTACTTC. This gives the protein CASSRLGGRAYEQYF.

This sequence joins TRBV5-1 and TRBJ1-1; D is undetermined. The germline V gene encodes CDR1 SGHRS and CDR2 YFSETQ. CDR3 length: 15 amino acids. The V and J ends lost 1 base and 1 base respectively, with 11 bases between them. DNA for the CDR3: TGCGCCAGCAGCTTGACCCCTAACAGGAACACTGAAGCTTTCTTT. Translation gives CASSLTPNRNTEAFF.

The chain couples TRBV7-9 to TRBJ2-7; D is uncertain. Germline CDR1 is SEHNR and CDR2 is FQNEAQ (reference sequence). V was shortened by 5 bases and J by 3 bases, with 11 bases between the two germline ends. The CDR3 length is 13 residues. The CDR3 loop reads CASSPGRIYEQYF. Here the CDR3 DNA reads TGTGCCAGCAGCCCTGGCAGGATCTACGAGCAGTACTTC.

CDR3 protein: CASSEHRLNTGELFF. The DNA of the CDR3 is TGTGCCAGCAGTGAACACAGACTAAACACCGGGGAGCTGTTTTTT. This sequence joins TRBV6-1 and TRBJ2-2, with a possible D match to TRBD2 (5 bases). This CDR3 spans 15 amino acids. V was shortened by 2 bases and J by 2 bases, with 9 bases between the two germline ends. Germline lookup yields CDR1 MNHNS and CDR2 SASEGT.

This sequence joins TRBV20-1 and TRBJ2-1, with TRBD2 identical over 7 bases. The CDR3 spans 10 residues. Germline values: CDR1 DFQATT, CDR2 SNEGSKA (reference sequence). J gave up 11 bases and V 6 bases, and 4 bases lay outside the gene matches. In DNA form, the CDR3 reads TGCAGTGCGGGGGACTATCAGCAGTTCTTC. Its protein is CSAGDYQQFF.

The CDR3 spells CASSSALAGVADEQFF. DNA of the CDR3: TGCGCCAGCAGCTCCGCCCTAGCGGGAGTCGCAGATGAGCAGTTCTTC. The J gene is TRBJ2-1, the V gene TRBV5-1; 10 bases map to TRBD2. With 3 bases clipped from V and 8 bases from J, the junction kept 11 bases outside the gene matches. Germline V CDR1 and CDR2: SGHRS, YFSETQ. The CDR3 covers 16 residues.

The gene calls are TRBV5-4 and TRBJ2-7; D is perhaps TRBD1 (5 bases). V was trimmed by 9 bases and J by 2 bases, leaving 15 bases between them. From germline, CDR1 is SGHNT and CDR2 YYREEE (reference sequence). The CDR3 is 13 residues long. For the CDR3, the DNA is TGTGCCATCCCGAAGGGGCTCCCCTACGAGCAGTACTTC. It is translated as CAIPKGLPYEQYF.

The chain has TRBV5-1 and TRBJ2-7, with 8 bases aligning to TRBD2. From germline, CDR1 is SGHRS and CDR2 YFSETQ. The V segment lost 4 bases and the J segment 2 bases; nucleotides outside the gene matches: 8. This CDR3 comprises 15 residues. The CDR3 region is CASSLQTSEAYEQYF. The CDR3 DNA is TGCGCCAGCAGCCTCCAGACTAGCGAGGCCTACGAGCAGTACTTC.

The genes are TRBV7-9 and TRBJ2-2; D unclear. V was trimmed by 2 bases and J by 8 bases, leaving 15 bases between them. The germline V gene has CDR1 SEHNR and CDR2 FQNEAQ (reference sequence). There are 15 residues in the CDR3. The CDR3: CASSLSVGLRGELFF. The CDR3 bases are TGTGCCAGCAGCTTAAGCGTCGGGTTGAGGGGGGAGCTGTTTTTT.

This clone has only a few counts. The rearrangement uses TRBV7-8 and TRBJ1-1; D possibly corresponds to TRBD1 (5 bases). Trimming shortened V by 5 bases and J by 6 bases, and 13 bases separated the two germline ends. Germline lookup yields CDR1 SGHVS and CDR2 FQNEAQ. The CDR3 length is 13 residues. As DNA, the CDR3 is TGTGCCAGCAGCCTGGGGTCGGGGGCTGAAGCTTTCTTT. It is translated as CASSLGSGAEAFF.

The genes are TRBV10-3 and TRBJ2-7, with D possibly being TRBD2 (6 bases). V was cut by 2 bases and J by 6 bases, with 17 bases left in between. The V gene's germline CDR1 is ENHRY and CDR2 SYGVKD. The CDR3 consists of 15 residues. The CDR3 loop is CAISERPGWEAEQYF. The CDR3 nucleotides read TGTGCCATCAGTGAGCGGCCCGGGTGGGAGGCCGAGCAGTACTTC.

V gene TRBV7-3 combines with J gene TRBJ1-1; 8 bases agree with TRBD1. V lost 6 bases and J lost 3; bases outside the gene matches: 3. From germline, CDR1 is SGHTA and CDR2 FQGTGA. The CDR3 runs to 13 residues. CDR3 nucleotides: TGTGCCAGCAGTCAGGGGGCGGACACTGAAGCTTTCTTT. The encoded protein is CASSQGADTEAFF.

The V gene is TRBV6-5, the J gene TRBJ1-1, with 8 bases identical to TRBD1. This CDR3 has 16 amino acids. J lost 0 bases, V lost 2 bases, and 5 bases had no gene match. CDR1 is MNHEY, CDR2 SVGAGI, per germline. The CDR3 DNA sequence: TGTGCCAGCAGTTACGGCCAGGGGGCTTTGAACACTGAAGCTTTCTTT. Its protein is CASSYGQGALNTEAFF.